What follows is one T cell receptor (beta chain) and its context. It has no known antigen specificity. It has no much larger one-base neighbor in the sample; base qualities were not kept. The data belong to a study of T cell repertoires and HLA-DP antigens (dated by TCRdb to the late 2010s). For context, the study as a whole: An in vitro model of CD4+ T cell alloreactivity against allogeneic HLA-DP presented by transduced HeLa cells was used in the study. The three donors, two male and one female, ranged from the 18-to-29 to the 60-to-69 age band. Compared with self, one alloantigen differed at one amino acid in the peptide-binding groove and the other differed at fewer than 11, modelling structurally similar versus dissimilar alloantigens. An average DNA input of about 0.2 ug was used for sorted CD137+CD4+ samples, compared with roughly 1,300 ng for pre-culture CD4+ samples.

General study outcomes and caveats: Sorted CD137+ cells showed similar clonality against both alloantigens (about 0.4), much higher than the clonality of pre-culture samples (about 0.04). The naive and memory CD4+ repertoires were not analysed as separate populations. Limitations included only a few donors, a non-physiological HeLa antigen-presenting system, and the use of total CD4+ responder cells. Clones undetected before culture had an average cumulative frequency of about 35% against one allele and over 45% against the other.

Spanning cysteine to phenylalanine, the CDR3 consists of 17 amino acids. The read is trimmed to its CDR3 DNA, 51 bases read in frame from base 1. TCRB CDR3 regions were amplified with the immunoSEQ multiplex PCR using forward primers for 54 TRBV segments and reverse primers for 13 TRBJ segments. Deep resolution, with a target of roughly 200,000 T cell genomes, was applied to the sequencing of pre-culture CD4+ samples. Sequencing of the amplicons on an Illumina HiSeq System generated 87 bp reads spanning the CDR3. Concerning the study's data processing: PCR and sequencing errors in the reads were corrected, and CDR3 regions were defined by aligning to IMGT reference sequences. Synthetic template pools were used to estimate counts of templates and unique rearrangements. Clonality was computed as 1 minus Pielou's evenness. The Daley-Smith estimator was used to estimate richness. Morisita's index served as the measure of repertoire overlap. Clones present in cultured samples but not detected in the pre-culture repertoire of the same donor were defined as low-abundance clones. TCRdb took this table from immuneACCESS and kept in-frame rearrangements with V and J called. Such tables lack part of the clones; where checked against another copy, unresolved V genes explain under half of the gap, and the rest is unexplained. Clone size and the V and J calls come from that table; the DNA yielded D and trimming. This sample is represented by about 89,000 clones; around nine tenths of them were singletons. The biggest ten clones account for less than 2% of the sample.

Untouched CD4+ T cells were isolated from Ficoll-separated PBMC through negative selection with magnetic beads, and an average purity of 97.7% was reached. Using magnetic beads, untouched CD4+ T cells were isolated from Ficoll-separated PBMC at approximately 98% purity, with only negligible CD8+ contamination. Peripheral blood mononuclear cells were supplied by the buffy coats of a few healthy blood donors, who served as the study donors. Each of the three donors was CMV seronegative. The DNeasy Blood & Tissue Kit was used for extraction of genomic DNA. Genomic DNA from sorted CD137+CD4+ cells and from pre-culture CD4+ baseline samples of each subject was subjected to TCRB sequencing.

The V and J segments used are TRBV21-1 and TRBJ1-1. TRBV21-1 is a known pseudogene. Specimen: CD4+ T cells from PBMCs. The clonotype was recovered from a man in his forties or fifties in good health and CMV-seronegative. This receptor has the CDR3 CASPSQARAYISTEAFF. The sequenced DNA: TGTGCCAGCCCGAGTCAGGCGCGGGCATATATAAGCACTGAAGCTTTCTTT.